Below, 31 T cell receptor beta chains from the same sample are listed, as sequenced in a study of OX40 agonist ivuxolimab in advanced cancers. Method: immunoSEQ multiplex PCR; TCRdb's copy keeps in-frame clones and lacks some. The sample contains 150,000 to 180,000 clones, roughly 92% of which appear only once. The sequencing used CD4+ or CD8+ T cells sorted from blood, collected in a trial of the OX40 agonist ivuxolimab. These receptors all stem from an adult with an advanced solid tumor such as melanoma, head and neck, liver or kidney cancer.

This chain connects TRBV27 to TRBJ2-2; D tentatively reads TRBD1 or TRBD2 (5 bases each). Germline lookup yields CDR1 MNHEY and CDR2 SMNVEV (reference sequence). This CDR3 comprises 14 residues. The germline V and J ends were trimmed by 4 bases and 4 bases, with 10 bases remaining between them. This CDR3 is CASSWVGTTGELFF. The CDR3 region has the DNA TGTGCCAGCAGTTGGGTCGGGACCACCGGGGAGCTGTTTTTT.

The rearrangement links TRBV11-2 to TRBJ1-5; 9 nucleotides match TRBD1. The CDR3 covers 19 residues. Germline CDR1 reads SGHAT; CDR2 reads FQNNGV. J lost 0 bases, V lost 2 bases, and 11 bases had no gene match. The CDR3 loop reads CASSLLLRDRANSNQPQHF. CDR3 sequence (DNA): TGTGCCAGCAGCTTACTTCTCCGGGACAGGGCTAATAGCAATCAGCCCCAGCATTTT.

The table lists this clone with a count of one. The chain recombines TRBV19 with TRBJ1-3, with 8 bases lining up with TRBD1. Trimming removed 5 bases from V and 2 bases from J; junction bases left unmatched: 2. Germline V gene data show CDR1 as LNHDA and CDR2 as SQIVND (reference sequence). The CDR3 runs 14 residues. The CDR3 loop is CASSRTGPGNTIYF. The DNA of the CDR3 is TGTGCCAGTAGTCGGACAGGGCCTGGAAACACCATATATTTT.

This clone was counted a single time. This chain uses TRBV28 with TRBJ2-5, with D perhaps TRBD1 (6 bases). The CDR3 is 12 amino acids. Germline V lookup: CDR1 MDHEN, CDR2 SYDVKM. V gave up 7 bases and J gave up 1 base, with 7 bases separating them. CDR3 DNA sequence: TGTGCCAGCAAGGACAGCCAAGAGACCCAGTACTTC. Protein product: CASKDSQETQYF.

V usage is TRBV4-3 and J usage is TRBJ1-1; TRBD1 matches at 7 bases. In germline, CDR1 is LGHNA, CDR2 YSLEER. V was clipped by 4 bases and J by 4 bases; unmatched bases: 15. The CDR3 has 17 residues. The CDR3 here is CASSPDYRGGRGTEAFF. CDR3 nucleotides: TGCGCCAGCAGCCCGGACTACAGGGGCGGGAGAGGCACTGAAGCTTTCTTT.

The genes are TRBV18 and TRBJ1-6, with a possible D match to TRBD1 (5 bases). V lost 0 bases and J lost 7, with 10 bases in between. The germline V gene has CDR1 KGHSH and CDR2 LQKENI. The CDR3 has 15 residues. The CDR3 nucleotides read TGTGCCAGCTCACCACCTCAGGGTGGCAATTCACCCCTCCACTTT. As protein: CASSPPQGGNSPLHF.

The CDR3 sequence: CASSNRTGHSPLHF. The CDR3 nucleotides are TGCGCCAGCAGCAACCGGACAGGGCATTCACCCCTCCACTTT. The V call is TRBV5-1, the J call TRBJ1-6; TRBD1 aligns across 8 bases. CDR1 SGHRS and CDR2 YFSETQ come from the germline V gene. This CDR3 is 14 amino acids long. Trimming cost V 4 bases and J 8 bases; bases outside gene matches: 5.

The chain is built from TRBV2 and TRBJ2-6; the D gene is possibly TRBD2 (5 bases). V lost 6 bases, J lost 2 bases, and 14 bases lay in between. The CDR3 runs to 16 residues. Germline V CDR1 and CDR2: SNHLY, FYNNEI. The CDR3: CASSEMAGAGANVLTF. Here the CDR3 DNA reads TGTGCCAGCAGCGAAATGGCGGGTGCTGGGGCCAACGTCCTGACTTTC.

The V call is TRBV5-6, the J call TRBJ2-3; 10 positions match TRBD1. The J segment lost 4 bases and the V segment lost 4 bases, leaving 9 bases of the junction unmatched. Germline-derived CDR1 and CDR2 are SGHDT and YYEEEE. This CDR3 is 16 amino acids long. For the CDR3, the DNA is TGTGCCAGCAGCCCGGGACAGGGGTTATTCGCAGATACGCAGTATTTT. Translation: CASSPGQGLFADTQYF.

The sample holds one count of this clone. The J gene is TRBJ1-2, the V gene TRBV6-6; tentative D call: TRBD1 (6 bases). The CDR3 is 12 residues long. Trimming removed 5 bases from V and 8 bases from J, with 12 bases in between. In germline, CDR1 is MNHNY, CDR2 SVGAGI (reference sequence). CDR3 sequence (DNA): TGTGCCAGCAGTAAAACAGGGTACGGCTACACCTTC. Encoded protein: CASSKTGYGYTF.

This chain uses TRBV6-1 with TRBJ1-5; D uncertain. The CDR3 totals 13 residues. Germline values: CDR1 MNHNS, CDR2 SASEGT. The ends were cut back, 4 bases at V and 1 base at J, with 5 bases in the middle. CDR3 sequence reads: CASSGYSNQPQHF. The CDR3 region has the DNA TGTGCCAGCAGTGGTTACAGCAATCAGCCCCAGCATTTT.

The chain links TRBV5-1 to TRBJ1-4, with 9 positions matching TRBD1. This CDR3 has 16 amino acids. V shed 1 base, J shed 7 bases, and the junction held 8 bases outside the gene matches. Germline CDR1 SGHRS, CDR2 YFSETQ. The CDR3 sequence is CASSLYIGTGSEKLFF. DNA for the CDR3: TGCGCCAGCAGCTTGTACATCGGGACAGGGTCTGAAAAACTGTTTTTT.

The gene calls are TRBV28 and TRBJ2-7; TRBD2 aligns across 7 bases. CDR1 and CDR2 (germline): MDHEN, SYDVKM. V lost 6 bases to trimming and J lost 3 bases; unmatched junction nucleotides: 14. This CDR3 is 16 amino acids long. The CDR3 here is CASSAVTAGAIYEQYF. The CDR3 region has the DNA TGTGCCAGCAGCGCCGTGACGGCGGGAGCTATCTACGAGCAGTACTTC.

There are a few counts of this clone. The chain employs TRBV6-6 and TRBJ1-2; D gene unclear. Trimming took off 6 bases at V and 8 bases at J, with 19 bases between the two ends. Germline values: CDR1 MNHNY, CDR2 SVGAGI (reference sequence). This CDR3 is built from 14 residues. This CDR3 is CASSSAGLGEGYTF. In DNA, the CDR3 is TGTGCCAGCAGCTCTGCAGGACTTGGAGAGGGCTACACCTTC.

This chain's CDR3 is CASSIRVSLQGAPLNTEAFF. In DNA, the CDR3 is TGTGCCAGTAGTATTCGGGTCAGCCTTCAGGGGGCCCCACTGAACACTGAAGCTTTCTTT. V is TRBV19 and J is TRBJ1-1; 8 bases map to TRBD1. CDR1 and CDR2 (germline): LNHDA, SQIVND (reference sequence). This CDR3 spans 20 amino acids. With 3 bases clipped from V and 0 bases from J, the junction kept 18 bases outside the gene matches.

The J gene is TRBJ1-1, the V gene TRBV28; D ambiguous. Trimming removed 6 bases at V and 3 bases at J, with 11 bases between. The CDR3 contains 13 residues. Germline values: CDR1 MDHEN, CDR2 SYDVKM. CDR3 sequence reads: CASRQLRDTEAFF. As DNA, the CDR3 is TGTGCCAGCAGACAGCTAAGGGACACTGAAGCTTTCTTT.

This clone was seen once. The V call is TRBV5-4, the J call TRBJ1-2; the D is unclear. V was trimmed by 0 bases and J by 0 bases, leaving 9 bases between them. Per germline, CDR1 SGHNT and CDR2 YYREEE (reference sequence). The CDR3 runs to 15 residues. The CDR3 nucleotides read TGTGCCAGCAGCTTGGGTCAGGCATCTAACTATGGCTACACCTTC. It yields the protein CASSLGQASNYGYTF.

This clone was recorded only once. The CDR3 spells CASSLFLGLADYEQYF. In DNA, the CDR3 is TGTGCCAGCAGTTTATTCTTGGGACTAGCGGACTACGAGCAGTACTTC. The chain has TRBV28 and TRBJ2-7, with TRBD2 matching over 11 bases. V lost 1 base to trimming and J lost 3 bases; unmatched junction nucleotides: 5. This CDR3 spans 16 amino acids. The germline V gene encodes CDR1 MDHEN and CDR2 SYDVKM.

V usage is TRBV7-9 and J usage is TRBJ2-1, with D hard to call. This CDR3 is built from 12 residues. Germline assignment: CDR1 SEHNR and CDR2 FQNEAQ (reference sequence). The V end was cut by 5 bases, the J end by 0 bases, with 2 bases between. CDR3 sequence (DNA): TGTGCCAGCAGCCCCTCCTACAATGAGCAGTTCTTC. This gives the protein CASSPSYNEQFF.

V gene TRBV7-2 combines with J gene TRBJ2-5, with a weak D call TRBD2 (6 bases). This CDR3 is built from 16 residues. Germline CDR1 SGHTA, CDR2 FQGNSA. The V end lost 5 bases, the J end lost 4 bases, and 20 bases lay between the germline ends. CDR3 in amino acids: CASSPVGGLGGETQYF. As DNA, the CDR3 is TGTGCCAGCAGCCCAGTGGGCGGTCTGGGGGGAGAGACCCAGTACTTC.

As DNA, the CDR3 is TGTGCCAGTAGACAGGACAATCAGCCCCAGCATTTT. Translated, it gives CASRQDNQPQHF. The genes are TRBV6-1 and TRBJ1-5; the D gene is possibly TRBD1 (6 bases). The germline gives CDR1 MNHNS, CDR2 SASEGT. Trimming stripped 9 bases from V and 3 bases from J, with 9 bases between. The length of the CDR3 is 12 residues.

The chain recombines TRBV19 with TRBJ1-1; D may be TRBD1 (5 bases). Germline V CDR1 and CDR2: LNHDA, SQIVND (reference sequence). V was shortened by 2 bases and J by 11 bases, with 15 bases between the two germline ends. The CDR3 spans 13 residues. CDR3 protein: CASSIRGVGDAFF. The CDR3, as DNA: TGTGCCAGTAGTATAAGAGGGGTAGGGGACGCTTTCTTT.

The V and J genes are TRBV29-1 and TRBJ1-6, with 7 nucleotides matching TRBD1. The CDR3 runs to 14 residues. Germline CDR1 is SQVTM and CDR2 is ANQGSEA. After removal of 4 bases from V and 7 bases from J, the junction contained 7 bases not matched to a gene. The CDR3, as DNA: TGCAGCGTTGGGGCGGGGACAGCAAATTCACCCCTCCACTTT. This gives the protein CSVGAGTANSPLHF.

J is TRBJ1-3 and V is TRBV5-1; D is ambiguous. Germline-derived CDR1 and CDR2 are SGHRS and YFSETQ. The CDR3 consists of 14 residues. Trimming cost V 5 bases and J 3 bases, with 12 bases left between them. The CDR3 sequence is CASRPDVSGNTIYF. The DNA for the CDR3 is TGCGCCAGCAGACCGGATGTTAGTGGAAACACCATATATTTT.

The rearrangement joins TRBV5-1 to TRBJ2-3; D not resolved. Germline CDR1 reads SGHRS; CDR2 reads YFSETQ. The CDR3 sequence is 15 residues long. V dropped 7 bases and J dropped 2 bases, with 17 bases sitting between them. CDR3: CASAGRFTDTDTQYF. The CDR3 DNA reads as TGCGCCAGCGCTGGGCGGTTTACGGACACAGATACGCAGTATTTT.

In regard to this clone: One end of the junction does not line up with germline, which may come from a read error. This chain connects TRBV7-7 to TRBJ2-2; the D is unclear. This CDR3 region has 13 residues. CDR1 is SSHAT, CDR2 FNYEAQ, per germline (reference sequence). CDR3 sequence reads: CASSSLITGELFF. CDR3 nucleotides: TGTGCTAGCAGCTCCCTAATCACCGGGGAGCTGTTTTTT.

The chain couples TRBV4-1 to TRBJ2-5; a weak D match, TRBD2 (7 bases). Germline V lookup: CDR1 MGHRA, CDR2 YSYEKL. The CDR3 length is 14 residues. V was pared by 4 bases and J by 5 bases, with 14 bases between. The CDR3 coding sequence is TGCGCCAGCAGCCGCCTAGGGGGAGGGGAGACCCAGTACTTC. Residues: CASSRLGGGETQYF.

CDR3 region: CASSLGFQPQHF. The CDR3 region has the DNA TGTGCCAGCAGTTTAGGGTTCCAGCCCCAGCATTTT. V gene TRBV28 combines with J gene TRBJ1-5, with unresolved D. This CDR3 region has 12 residues. CDR1 is MDHEN, CDR2 SYDVKM, per germline. Trimming shortened V by 2 bases and J by 7 bases, and 6 bases separated the two germline ends. Drawing the rest from reference TRBV28 and TRBJ1-5, the complete variable domain is DVKVTQSSRYLVKRTGEKVFLECVQDMDHENMFWYRQDPGLGLRLIYFSYDVKMKEKGDIPEGYSVSREKKERFSLILESASTNQTSMYLCASSLGFQPQHFGDGTRLSIL.

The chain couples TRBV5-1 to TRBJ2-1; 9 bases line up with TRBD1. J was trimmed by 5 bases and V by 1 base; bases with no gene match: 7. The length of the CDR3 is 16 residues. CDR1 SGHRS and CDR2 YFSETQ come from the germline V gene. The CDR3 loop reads CASSLRLRTGDNEQFF. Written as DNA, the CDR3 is TGCGCCAGCAGCTTGCGGTTGCGGACAGGGGACAATGAGCAGTTCTTC. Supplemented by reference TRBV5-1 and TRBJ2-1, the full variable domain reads KAGVTQTPRYLIKTRGQQVTLSCSPISGHRSVSWYQQTPGQGLQFLFEYFSETQRNKGNFPGRFSGRQFSNSRSEMNVSTLELGDSALYLCASSLRLRTGDNEQFFGPGTRLTVL.

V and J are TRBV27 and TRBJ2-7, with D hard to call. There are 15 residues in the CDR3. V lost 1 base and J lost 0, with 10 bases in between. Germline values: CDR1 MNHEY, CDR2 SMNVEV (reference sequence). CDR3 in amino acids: CASSLWSRPSYEQYF. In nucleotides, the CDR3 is TGTGCCAGCAGTTTATGGAGCAGGCCCTCCTACGAGCAGTACTTC.

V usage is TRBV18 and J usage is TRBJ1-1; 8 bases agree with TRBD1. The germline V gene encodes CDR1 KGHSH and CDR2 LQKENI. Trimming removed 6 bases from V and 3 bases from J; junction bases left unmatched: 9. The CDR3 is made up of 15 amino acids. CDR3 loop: CASSPRQGMDTEAFF. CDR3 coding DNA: TGTGCCAGCTCGCCTCGACAGGGGATGGACACTGAAGCTTTCTTT.